Sequencing of this T cell receptor (beta chain) was carried out in a study of CD8 T cells in ankylosing spondylitis. This clonotype was seen only a few times. Its antigen is still unknown. General study points: Matched ankylosing spondylitis synovial fluid reportedly showed significant enrichment of disease-linked clones. Made up of about eight highly homologous variants, a TCR beta motif appeared characteristic of ankylosing spondylitis blood.

This CDR3 region has 17 residues. After removal of 5 bases from V and 4 bases from J, the junction contained 9 bases not matched to a gene. Germline lookup yields CDR1 MNHEY and CDR2 SMNVEV (reference sequence). Making the TCR beta libraries involved quantitative 5'-RACE with molecular barcodes. MiXCR, applied by TCRdb to the 5' RACE reads, yields one record per CDR3 protein. The profile shows under 200,000 distinct CDR3 sequences, roughly 10% of them singletons. J is TRBJ2-1 and V is TRBV27; 12 bases fit TRBD2. Sequencing was done on a sample of blood, either unsorted or a sorted T cell fraction (not recorded which). The TCR originated in a male donor with ankylosing spondylitis or in good health (not recorded which). The CDR3 here is CASSTPALAGGYNEQFF. CDR3 bases: TGTGCCAGCAGTACGCCCGCTCTAGCGGGAGGGTACAATGAGCAGTTCTTC.